The 16 T cell receptor beta chains in this list originate from one sample, sequenced in a study of blood T cell repertoires in COVID-19. The repertoire was sequenced with immunoSEQ multiplex PCR; TCRdb's copy has only in-frame clones and lacks some. The sample consists of hundreds of thousands of clones, about 90% of them appearing once. The sequenced sample consisted of PBMCs or T cells enriched from blood (not recorded which). The origin of the receptors is a man aged 45-65 years who had been exposed to COVID-19.

The chain carries TRBV18 and TRBJ1-5; the D gene is possibly TRBD1 (6 bases). The V gene lost 2 bases and the J gene lost 4 bases, with 12 bases spanning the gap. The CDR3 contains 15 residues. CDR1 is KGHSH, CDR2 LQKENI, per germline. The CDR3 nucleotides are TGTGCCAGCTCACCAACCAACGACAGGAATCAGCCCCAGCATTTT. Its translation is CASSPTNDRNQPQHF.

The rearrangement joins TRBV5-8 to TRBJ2-7; TRBD2 agrees at 10 bases. V lost 4 bases, J lost 2 bases, and 6 bases stayed unmatched. CDR1 and CDR2 from the germline V gene are SGHTS and YDEGEE. This CDR3 region has 15 residues. CDR3 loop: CASSLGLAVTYEQYV. CDR3 in DNA: TGTGCCAGCAGCCTCGGACTAGCGGTTACCTACGAGCAGTACGTC.

The chain joins TRBV28 to TRBJ1-3; D call uncertain. V shed 4 bases and J shed 0 bases, with 7 bases lying between them. The CDR3 has 14 residues. Germline V gene lookup returns CDR1 MDHEN and CDR2 SYDVKM. For the CDR3, the DNA is TGTGCCAGCAGTTCCCACATCTCTGGAAACACCATATATTTT. This sequence encodes CASSSHISGNTIYF.

The chain joins TRBV19 to TRBJ1-3; the match to TRBD1 covers 12 bases. From germline, CDR1 is LNHDA and CDR2 SQIVND (reference sequence). CDR3 length: 18 amino acids. V was clipped by 5 bases and J by 2 bases; unmatched bases: 10. In DNA form, the CDR3 reads TGTGCCAGTAGTGTCCGGGACAGGGGGCGTCTTGCTGGAAACACCATATATTTT. It encodes CASSVRDRGRLAGNTIYF. The entire variable domain, with the rest obtained from reference TRBV19 and TRBJ1-3, is as follows: DGGITQSPKYLFRKEGQNVTLSCEQNLNHDAMYWYRQDPGQGLRLIYYSQIVNDFQKGDIAEGYSVSREKKESFPLTVTSAQKNPTAFYLCASSVRDRGRLAGNTIYFGEGSWLTVV.

This clone was picked up one time. The genes are TRBV5-1 and TRBJ1-3; no clear D. The CDR3 spans 16 residues. V was shortened by 0 bases and J by 2 bases, with 12 bases between the two germline ends. Per the germline V gene, CDR1 is SGHRS and CDR2 is YFSETQ. The CDR3 bases are TGCGCCAGCAGCTTGGCCGCGGGATCAACTGGAAACACCATATATTTT. Its protein product is CASSLAAGSTGNTIYF.

This chain uses TRBV30 with TRBJ2-5; a possible D gene is TRBD2 (6 bases). The ends were cut back, 2 bases at V and 4 bases at J, with 17 bases in the middle. This CDR3 is built from 15 residues. In germline, CDR1 is GTSNPN, CDR2 SVGIG (reference sequence). CDR3 DNA: TGTGCCTGGAGTCTGTATGGAGGGGATTCAGAGACCCAGTACTTC. Its translation: CAWSLYGGDSETQYF.

This chain joins TRBV2 and TRBJ1-4; 7 bases agree with TRBD1. The V gene end was trimmed by 5 bases and the J gene end by 2 bases; junction bases not matched to a gene: 2. CDR3 size: 14 residues. Germline V gene data show CDR1 as SNHLY and CDR2 as FYNNEI. The CDR3 DNA sequence: TGTGCCAGCAGTACACAGGGGACTAATGAAAAACTGTTTTTT. Its protein product is CASSTQGTNEKLFF.

The chain joins TRBV7-2 to TRBJ1-1; a possible D gene is TRBD1 (6 bases). Trimming took off 5 bases at V and 0 bases at J, with 13 bases between the two ends. CDR3 length: 15 residues. Germline CDR1 SGHTA, CDR2 FQGNSA. The CDR3, as DNA: TGTGCCAGCAGCCCCGCCGGGACATTGAACACTGAAGCTTTCTTT. It yields the protein CASSPAGTLNTEAFF. Complete variable domain (other parts from reference TRBV7-2 and TRBJ1-1): GAGVSQSPSNKVTEKGKDVELRCDPISGHTALYWYRQSLGQGLEFLIYFQGNSAPDKSGLPSDRFSAERTGGSVSTLTIQRTQQEDSAVYLCASSPAGTLNTEAFFGQGTRLTVV.

The gene calls are TRBV4-1 and TRBJ1-1; 10 bases are a match to TRBD1. Looked up from germline, CDR1 is MGHRA and CDR2 is YSYEKL. V was clipped by 4 bases and J by 4 bases; unmatched bases: 15. The CDR3 runs to 18 residues. The chain's CDR3 is CASSPWTGGVSLSTEAFF. For the CDR3, the DNA is TGCGCCAGCAGCCCGTGGACAGGGGGAGTGAGTTTGAGCACTGAAGCTTTCTTT.

This chain connects TRBV5-6 to TRBJ2-2; D is undetermined. The germline V and J ends were trimmed by 0 bases and 3 bases, with 12 bases remaining between them. The germline gives CDR1 SGHDT, CDR2 YYEEEE. The CDR3 has 16 residues. CDR3 region: CASSLAGFGYTGELFF. The CDR3 bases are TGTGCCAGCAGCTTGGCCGGGTTTGGTTACACCGGGGAGCTGTTTTTT.

The J gene is TRBJ1-2, the V gene TRBV27; unclear D gene. The germline V and J ends were trimmed by 6 bases and 3 bases, with 14 bases remaining between them. This CDR3 is 14 amino acids long. CDR1 is MNHEY, CDR2 SMNVEV, per germline (reference sequence). DNA of the CDR3: TGTGCCAGCAGCCCCAATGGGCAGGACTATGGCTACACCTTC. Translated, it gives CASSPNGQDYGYTF.

The rearrangement links TRBV28 to TRBJ1-2, with D unresolved. V was shortened by 5 bases and J by 2 bases, with 21 bases between the two germline ends. Germline CDR1 and CDR2: MDHEN and SYDVKM. This CDR3 has 17 amino acids. DNA of the CDR3: TGTGCCAGCAGTCTAACCCTGACACGTGAAGTAAACTATGGCTACACCTTC. Its translation: CASSLTLTREVNYGYTF.

Note on this clone: This sample includes further DNA sequences coding for the same CDR3. The rearrangement uses TRBV5-1 and TRBJ1-2; 8 bases align to TRBD1. The CDR3 length is 13 residues. CDR1 is SGHRS and CDR2 is YFSETQ in the germline V gene. With V trimmed by 0 bases and J by 5 bases, 0 bases remained unmatched. CDR3 amino acids: CASSLDRGYGYTF. The CDR3 coding sequence is TGCGCCAGCAGCTTGGACAGGGGGTATGGCTACACCTTC. Using reference TRBV5-1 and TRBJ1-2 for the parts outside the CDR3, the full variable domain is KAGVTQTPRYLIKTRGQQVTLSCSPISGHRSVSWYQQTPGQGLQFLFEYFSETQRNKGNFPGRFSGRQFSNSRSEMNVSTLELGDSALYLCASSLDRGYGYTFGSGTRLTVV.

The rearrangement joins TRBV11-2 to TRBJ2-7, with a weak D call TRBD1 (5 bases). Germline CDR1 and CDR2: SGHAT and FQNNGV. This CDR3 contains 15 residues. V was cut by 0 bases and J by 2 bases, with 11 bases left in between. In DNA form, the CDR3 reads TGTGCCAGCAGCTTAGATCTGACAGTACCCTACGAGCAGTACTTC. Amino acid sequence: CASSLDLTVPYEQYF.

V usage is TRBV9 and J usage is TRBJ1-1; TRBD1 agrees at 9 bases. J lost 3 bases, V lost 4 bases, and 4 bases had no gene match. The CDR3 is made up of 14 amino acids. Germline V CDR1 and CDR2: SGDLS, YYNGEE. The DNA of the CDR3 is TGTGCCAGCAGCCGGACAGGGGTTTACACTGAAGCTTTCTTT. Protein: CASSRTGVYTEAFF.

This sequence joins TRBV15 and TRBJ2-3; possible D gene TRBD2, 6 bases. V was shortened by 3 bases and J by 8 bases, with 12 bases between the two germline ends. Looked up from germline, CDR1 is LNHNV and CDR2 is YYDKDF (reference sequence). This CDR3 contains 13 residues. CDR3 protein: CATSSRVGGTQYF. Here the CDR3 DNA reads TGTGCCACCAGCAGTCGTGTGGGAGGTACGCAGTATTTT.